Shown below are 21 T cell receptor beta chains from a single sample sequenced in a study of shared clonotypes between healthy human individuals. Assay used: immunoSEQ multiplex PCR; TCRdb lists only in-frame clones, some missing. The sample shows over 1.4 million clones, roughly 96% of them seen only once. Sequencing used naive CD4+ T cells sorted from blood. Specified subset: CD45RA+ positively selected. Receptors originate from a man aged 25 to 45 in good health.

The rearrangement joins TRBV21-1 to TRBJ2-3; the D call in the table, TRBD2, was not verified against the DNA. TRBV21-1 is described as a pseudogene. The CDR3 is 17 residues long. CDR3 DNA: TGTGCCAGCAGTCGATTAAAAACTACGGGGGTTAGAGATACGCAGTATTTT. Amino acids: CASSRLKTTGVRDTQYF.

This clone was observed a single time. The chain recombines TRBV19 with TRBJ2-7, with D unresolved. Germline loops: CDR1 LNHDA, CDR2 SQIVND (reference sequence). The CDR3 is 13 residues long. Trimming left V 6 bases short and J 0 bases short, with 9 bases between. Written as DNA, the CDR3 is TGTGCCAGTAGCTCCTACCACTCCTACGAGCAGTACTTC. Its translation is CASSSYHSYEQYF.

The J gene is TRBJ2-7, the V gene TRBV21-1; the D call of TRBD2 is as the table states it, not checked on the DNA. TRBV21-1 is shown as a pseudogene. The CDR3 has 13 residues. The CDR3 nucleotides are TGTGCCAGCAGCAAGGGGGGGCGCAACGAGCAGTACTTC. Amino acids: CASSKGGRNEQYF.

This clone has only one observation. The chain is built from TRBV18 and TRBJ1-5; no definite D call. Looked up from germline, CDR1 is KGHSH and CDR2 is LQKENI. V was cut by 5 bases and J by 2 bases, with 10 bases left in between. This CDR3 spans 14 amino acids. For the CDR3, the DNA is TGTGCCAGCTCAGGCGCAGCCCGCAATCAGCCCCAGCATTTT. This encodes CASSGAARNQPQHF.

The rearrangement links TRBV5-1 to TRBJ2-5; D unresolved. CDR3 length: 15 residues. The germline CDR1 and CDR2 sequences are SGHRS and YFSETQ. The germline V and J ends were trimmed by 4 bases and 5 bases, with 18 bases remaining between them. CDR3 DNA sequence: TGCGCCAGCAGCCCCGGGTCCCCGTCGACCGAGACCCAGTACTTC. The encoded protein is CASSPGSPSTETQYF.

As for this clone: At the DNA level, this CDR3 is encoded by other sequences in the same sample as well. The chain has TRBV5-1 and TRBJ2-2; D gene ambiguous. Deletions cut 2 bases from V and 0 bases from J, with 8 bases between. The length of the CDR3 is 15 residues. Germline V lookup: CDR1 SGHRS, CDR2 YFSETQ. CDR3 loop: CASSFPRANTGELFF. DNA of the CDR3: TGCGCCAGCAGCTTCCCCCGCGCGAACACCGGGGAGCTGTTTTTT.

The CDR3 region is CATRGQGISGANVLTF. The CDR3 DNA is TGTGCCACAAGGGGACAGGGAATCTCTGGGGCCAACGTCCTGACTTTC. This chain uses TRBV5-4 with TRBJ2-6; 9 positions agree with TRBD1. V trimming: 9 bases; J trimming: 0 bases; junction bases outside the gene matches: 7. The CDR3 loop spans 16 amino acids. Germline values: CDR1 SGHNT, CDR2 YYREEE (reference sequence).

The chain employs TRBV4-3 and TRBJ2-7; 7 bases map to TRBD1. CDR1 and CDR2 from the germline V gene are LGHNA and YSLEER. The CDR3 covers 15 residues. J gave up 4 bases and V 1 base, and 7 bases lay outside the gene matches. The CDR3 here is CASSQGTTGQYEQYF. The CDR3, as DNA: TGCGCCAGCAGCCAAGGTACGACAGGGCAATACGAGCAGTACTTC.

This chain connects TRBV19 to TRBJ2-3, with D unclear. The germline V and J ends were trimmed by 1 base and 2 bases, with 10 bases remaining between them. CDR1 is LNHDA and CDR2 is SQIVND in the germline V gene (reference sequence). There are 15 residues in the CDR3. CDR3 sequence: CASSIGLNPTDTQYF. CDR3 nucleotide sequence: TGTGCCAGTAGTATAGGGCTCAATCCCACAGATACGCAGTATTTT.

The rearrangement joins TRBV10-3 to TRBJ1-5, with D possibly matching TRBD1 (5 bases). Germline CDR1 is ENHRY and CDR2 is SYGVKD. The CDR3 is 15 amino acids. With 8 bases removed from V and 4 bases from J, the gap between germline ends came to 18 bases. DNA for the CDR3: TGTGCCATCGAGGCTTGGGGACGGCCGAATCAGCCCCAGCATTTT. It is translated as CAIEAWGRPNQPQHF.

The V call is TRBV30, the J call TRBJ2-5; D may be TRBD2 (5 bases). This CDR3 region has 11 residues. V gave up 2 bases and J gave up 9 bases, with 10 bases separating them. Germline-derived CDR1 and CDR2 are GTSNPN and SVGIG (reference sequence). Here the CDR3 reads CAWSPAEAQYF. The CDR3 DNA reads as TGTGCCTGGAGTCCCGCGGAGGCCCAGTACTTC.

In regard to this clone: The sample carries other DNA sequences with the same CDR3. The genes are TRBV14 and TRBJ2-7, with D perhaps being TRBD1 or TRBD2 (5 bases each). The CDR3 consists of 14 residues. Germline lookup yields CDR1 SGHDN and CDR2 FVKESK. V lost 1 base, J lost 2 bases, and 9 bases lay in between. The CDR3 DNA reads TGTGCCAGCAGCCAAGTACGGGGCCCCTACGAGCAGTACTTC. Its translation: CASSQVRGPYEQYF.

This rearrangement joins TRBV5-5 to TRBJ2-1, with TRBD1 identical over 8 bases. The CDR3 is 17 residues long. V dropped 0 bases and J dropped 8; count of bases not matched to a gene: 13. Germline loops: CDR1 SGHKS, CDR2 YYEKEE (reference sequence). The CDR3, as DNA: TGTGCCAGCAGCTTGGCCCGTGACAGGGGTTTTTTTGATGAGCAGTTCTTC. Its protein is CASSLARDRGFFDEQFF.

The chain is built from TRBV18 and TRBJ1-2, with D tentatively TRBD1 (5 bases). Trimming stripped 2 bases from V and 6 bases from J, with 10 bases between. CDR3 length: 13 amino acids. Germline V gives CDR1 KGHSH, CDR2 LQKENI. The CDR3 bases are TGTGCCAGCTCACCAGCGGGACCCAATGGCTACACCTTC. Amino acid sequence: CASSPAGPNGYTF.

The chain couples TRBV7-3 to TRBJ2-2; D tentatively reads TRBD1 or TRBD2 (6 bases each). This CDR3 region has 16 residues. The V gene's germline CDR1 is SGHTA and CDR2 FQGTGA. Trimming removed 5 bases at V and 0 bases at J, with 13 bases between. CDR3 sequence: CASSPGRGPNTGELFF. The CDR3, as DNA: TGTGCCAGCAGCCCGGGACGGGGGCCGAACACCGGGGAGCTGTTTTTT.

The gene calls are TRBV9 and TRBJ2-3; D uncertain. Trimming pared 3 bases from V and 0 bases from J, leaving 14 bases between. CDR1 and CDR2 from the germline V gene are SGDLS and YYNGEE. The CDR3 is made up of 16 amino acids. The CDR3 loop is CASSAGPSTSTDTQYF. CDR3 nucleotides: TGTGCCAGCAGCGCTGGGCCCTCAACTAGCACAGATACGCAGTATTTT.

This rearrangement joins TRBV7-8 to TRBJ2-1; TRBD2 matches 10 bases. CDR1 SGHVS and CDR2 FQNEAQ come from the germline V gene. The trim removed 0 bases at V and 9 bases at J, leaving 11 bases unmatched. This CDR3 contains 17 residues. The CDR3 DNA sequence: TGTGCCAGCAGCTTAGCCCAAGCGGGAGGGCCGAATGCTGAGCAGTTCTTC. This gives the protein CASSLAQAGGPNAEQFF.

This chain links TRBV6-1 with TRBJ2-2; the D gene is possibly TRBD1 (5 bases). The V gene lost 8 bases and the J gene lost 6 bases, with 10 bases spanning the gap. CDR3 size: 12 residues. Germline CDR1 MNHNS, CDR2 SASEGT. CDR3 sequence: CASWGGSGELFF. In DNA form, the CDR3 reads TGTGCCAGCTGGGGCGGATCCGGGGAGCTGTTTTTT.

This chain links TRBV10-3 with TRBJ2-5; D is perhaps TRBD1 or TRBD2 (5 bases each). The CDR3 extends over 17 amino acids. The V end lost 5 bases, the J end lost 1 base, and 20 bases lay between the germline ends. Germline V gene sequence: CDR1 ENHRY, CDR2 SYGVKD. CDR3 residues: CAISPWDGGSIQETQYF. In DNA, the CDR3 is TGTGCCATCAGTCCTTGGGACGGAGGATCAATCCAAGAGACCCAGTACTTC.

The chain links TRBV6-6 to TRBJ1-1; perhaps TRBD1 as D (5 bases). V was clipped by 8 bases and J by 1 base, with 11 bases between them. This CDR3 region has 13 residues. Germline V gives CDR1 MNHNY, CDR2 SVGAGI (reference sequence). Written as DNA, the CDR3 is TGTGCCAGCGGGGGTCACGGGAACACTGAAGCTTTCTTT. Its translation is CASGGHGNTEAFF.

The chain carries TRBV5-6 and TRBJ2-7; D might be TRBD1 (5 bases). The CDR3 has 15 amino acids. Germline CDR1 is SGHDT and CDR2 is YYEEEE. V lost 0 bases, J lost 2 bases, and 12 bases lay in between. CDR3 loop: CASSLGQGRTYEQYF. CDR3 bases: TGTGCCAGCAGCTTGGGGCAGGGAAGGACCTACGAGCAGTACTTC. The full variable domain, in which reference TRBV5-6 and TRBJ2-7 provide the parts outside the CDR3, is DAGVTQSPTHLIKTRGQQVTLRCSPKSGHDTVSWYQQALGQGPQFIFQYYEEEERQRGNFPDRFSGHQFPNYSSELNVNALLLGDSALYLCASSLGQGRTYEQYFGPGTRLTVT.